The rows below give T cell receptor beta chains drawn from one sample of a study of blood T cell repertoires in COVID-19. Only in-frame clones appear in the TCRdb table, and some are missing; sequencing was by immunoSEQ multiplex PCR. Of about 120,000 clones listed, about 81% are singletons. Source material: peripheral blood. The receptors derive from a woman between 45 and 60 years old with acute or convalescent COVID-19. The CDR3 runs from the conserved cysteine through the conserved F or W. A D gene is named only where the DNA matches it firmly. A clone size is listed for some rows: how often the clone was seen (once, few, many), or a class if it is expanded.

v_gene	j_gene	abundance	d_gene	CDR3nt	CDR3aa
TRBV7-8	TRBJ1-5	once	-	TGTGCCAGCAGCCCGGGAAATCAGCCCCAGCATTTT	CASSPGNQPQHF
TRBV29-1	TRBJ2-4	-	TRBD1	TGCAGCGTGGACAGGGGGGACATTCAGTACTTC	CSVDRGDIQYF
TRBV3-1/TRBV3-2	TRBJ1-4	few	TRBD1	TGTGCCAGCAGTCATTACGGACAGGGAGGTCGTGAAAAACTGTTTTTT	CASSHYGQGGREKLFF
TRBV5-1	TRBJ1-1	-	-	TGCGCCAGCAGCTCTGTAGTTTCAGGGAACACTGAAGCTTTCTTT	CASSSVVSGNTEAFF
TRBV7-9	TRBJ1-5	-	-	TGTGCCAGCAGCTTCAGCGGGGGCCATCAGCCCCAGCATTTT	CASSFSGGHQPQHF
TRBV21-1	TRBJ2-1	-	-	TGTGCCAGCTGGGACTCTCGTCTAAGCTCCTACAATGAGCAGTTCTTC	CASWDSRLSSYNEQFF
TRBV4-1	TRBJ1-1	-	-	TGCGCCAGCAGCCAAGTGCGCCGTCCGGAAGCTTTCTTT	CASSQVRRPEAFF
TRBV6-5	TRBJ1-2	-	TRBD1	TGTGCCAGCAGTTTCACCGGGACAGGGGGCGTCGGCTACACCTTC	CASSFTGTGGVGYTF
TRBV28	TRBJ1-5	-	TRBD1	TGTGCCAGCAGTTCCGGGACAGGGTTCCAGCCCCAGCATTTT	CASSSGTGFQPQHF
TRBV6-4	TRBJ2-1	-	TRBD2	TGTGCCAGCAGTGACTCTGAGACTAGCGGGGGGTCAATACGTAACAATGAGCAGTTCTTC	CASSDSETSGGSIRNNEQFF
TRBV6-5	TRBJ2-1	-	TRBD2	TGTGCCAGCAAACCGGGACTAGTATCCCATGAGCAGTTCTTC	CASKPGLVSHEQFF
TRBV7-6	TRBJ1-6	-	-	TGTGCCAGCAGCCCGAGGAGCTCCTATAATTCACCCCTCCACTTT	CASSPRSSYNSPLHF
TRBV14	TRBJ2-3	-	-	TGTGCCAGCAGCCAAGTCTCCCCGGCAGATACGCAGTATTTT	CASSQVSPADTQYF
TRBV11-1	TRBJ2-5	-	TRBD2	TGTGCCAGCAGCTTAGTTCCAGCGGGGCGAGAGACCCAGTACTTC	CASSLVPAGRETQYF
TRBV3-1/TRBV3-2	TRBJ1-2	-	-	TGTGCCAGCAGCGCCCGGAGGGAGGGGGGCTATGGCTACACCTTC	CASSARREGGYGYTF
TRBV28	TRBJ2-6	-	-	TGTGCCTGTCAGAAATTCTTCCCTGGGGCCAACGTCCTGACTTTC	CACQKFFPGANVLTF
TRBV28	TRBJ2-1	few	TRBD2	TGTGCCAGCAGTTCACCGATGGGGCTAGCGGTAAAATACAATGAGCAGTTCTTC	CASSSPMGLAVKYNEQFF
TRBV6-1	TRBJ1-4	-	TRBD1	TGTGCCAGCAGTGATCCAGGGGGAAATGAAAAACTGTTTTTT	CASSDPGGNEKLFF
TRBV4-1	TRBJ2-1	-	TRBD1	TGCGCCAGCAGCCAAGATTGGAGGGACAGGGGAAGAAATGAGCAGTTCTTC	CASSQDWRDRGRNEQFF
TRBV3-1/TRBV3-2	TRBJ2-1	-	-	TGTGCCAGCAGCCAAGATCGGACAGAGCAGTTCTTC	CASSQDRTEQFF
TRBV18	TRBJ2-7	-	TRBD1	TGTGCCAGCTCACCCCTACAGGGGAGCTCCTACGAGCAGTACTTC	CASSPLQGSSYEQYF
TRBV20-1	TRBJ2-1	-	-	TGCAGTGCTAGTCCCAGCGGGCCTGGGAATGAGCAGTTCTTC	CSASPSGPGNEQFF
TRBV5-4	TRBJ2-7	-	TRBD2	TGTGCCAGCAGCTTACGGGGGGGAACGGGCGAGCAGTACTTC	CASSLRGGTGEQYF
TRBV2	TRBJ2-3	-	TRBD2	TGTGCCAGCAGTGGGGCGGGAGCGACAGATACGCAGTATTTT	CASSGAGATDTQYF
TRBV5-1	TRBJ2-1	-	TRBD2	TGCGCCAGCAGCGCATCCGGGACTAGCGATGAGCAGTTCTTC	CASSASGTSDEQFF
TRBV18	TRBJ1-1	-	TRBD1	TGTGCCAGCTCACCGAGGACAGGGGCAGACACTGAAGCTTTCTTT	CASSPRTGADTEAFF
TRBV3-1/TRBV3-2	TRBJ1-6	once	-	TGTGCCAGCAGCCTCCGGGGGGGGGAAAATTCACCCCTCCACTTT	CASSLRGGENSPLHF
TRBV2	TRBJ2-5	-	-	TGTGCCAGCAGTGAGGTGGGGGGAGAGACCCAGTACTTC	CASSEVGGETQYF
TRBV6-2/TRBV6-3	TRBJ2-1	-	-	TGTGCCAGCAGTTACATTTTATGGGGGGAACCCTACAATGAGCAGTTCTTC	CASSYILWGEPYNEQFF
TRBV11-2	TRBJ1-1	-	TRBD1	TGTGCCAGCAGCGGTTGGACAGGGGTGAACACTGAAGCTTTCTTT	CASSGWTGVNTEAFF
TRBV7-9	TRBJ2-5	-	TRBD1	TGTGCCAGCAGCGCGGGGACAGGGGGTAGTCTAGAGACCCAGTACTTC	CASSAGTGGSLETQYF
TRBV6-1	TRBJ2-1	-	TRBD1	TGTGCCAGCAGTGAAGATGGACAGGGTTGGTTCGCGGCCTACAATGAGCAGTTCTTC	CASSEDGQGWFAAYNEQFF
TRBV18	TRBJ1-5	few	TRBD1	TGTGCCAGCTCACCAAGAGGGGGACAGGGTACTCAGCCCCAGCATTTT	CASSPRGGQGTQPQHF
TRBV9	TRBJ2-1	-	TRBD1	TGTGCCAGCACCGAAACGGGACAGAGCTCCTACAATGAGCAGTTCTTC	CASTETGQSSYNEQFF
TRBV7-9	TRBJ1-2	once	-	TGTGCCAGCAGCTTAGCCGGGGTCGACTATGGCTACACCTTC	CASSLAGVDYGYTF
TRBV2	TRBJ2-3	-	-	TGTGCCAGCAGTGAAGTACAGGCCCGCACAGATACGCAGTATTTT	CASSEVQARTDTQYF
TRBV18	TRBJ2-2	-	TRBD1	TGTGCCAGCTCAGCGACAGGGGCCGGGGAGCTGTTTTTT	CASSATGAGELFF
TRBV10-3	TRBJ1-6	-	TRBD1	TGTGCCATCAGGGACAGGGAGGCGTCACCCCTCCACTTT	CAIRDREASPLHF
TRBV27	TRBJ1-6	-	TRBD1	TGTGCCAGCAGGGGACAGAGCCTACCTACCTTCCACTTT	CASRGQSLPTFHF
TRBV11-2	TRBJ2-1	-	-	TGTGCCAGCAGCTTAGACAGGGAAGCCTACAATGAGCAGTTCTTC	CASSLDREAYNEQFF
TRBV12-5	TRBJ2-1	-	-	TGTGCTAGTGGTTTGTCCTCTGGAGCGCCCAATGGGTCCTACAATGAGCAGTTCTTC	CASGLSSGAPNGSYNEQFF
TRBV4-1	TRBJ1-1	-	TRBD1	TGCGCCAGCAGCCAGTTCAGGGGGATGAACACTGAAGCTTTCTTT	CASSQFRGMNTEAFF
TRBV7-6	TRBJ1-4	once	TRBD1	TGTGCCAGCAGTCTCCGTGGGACAGGGACGATTTCAACTAATGAAAAACTGTTTTTT	CASSLRGTGTISTNEKLFF
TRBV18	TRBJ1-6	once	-	TGTGCCAGCTCACCCGGACCAGGGACCTATAATTCACCCCTCCACTTT	CASSPGPGTYNSPLHF
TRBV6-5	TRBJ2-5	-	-	TGTGCCAGCGGACTACTTGACAGGGTGGGGGAGACCCAGTACTTC	CASGLLDRVGETQYF
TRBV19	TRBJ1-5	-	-	TGTGCCAGTAGTACCGGTACGGGAAACAATCAGCCCCAGCATTTT	CASSTGTGNNQPQHF
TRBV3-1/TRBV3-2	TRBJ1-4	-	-	TGTGCCAGCAGCCAGAATACGGGAACTAATGAAAAACTGTTTTTT	CASSQNTGTNEKLFF
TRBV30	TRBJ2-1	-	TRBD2	TGTGCCTGGAGTAAGGCTAGCGGGGGGGCGGTTCGGGAGCAGTTCTTC	CAWSKASGGAVREQFF
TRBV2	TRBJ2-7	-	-	TGTGCCAGCAGGACGACAGGGAGGCACGAGCAGTACTTC	CASRTTGRHEQYF
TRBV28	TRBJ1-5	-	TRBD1	TGTGCCAGCAGCGCAGGGGGTCTCCCCCAGCATTTT	CASSAGGLPQHF